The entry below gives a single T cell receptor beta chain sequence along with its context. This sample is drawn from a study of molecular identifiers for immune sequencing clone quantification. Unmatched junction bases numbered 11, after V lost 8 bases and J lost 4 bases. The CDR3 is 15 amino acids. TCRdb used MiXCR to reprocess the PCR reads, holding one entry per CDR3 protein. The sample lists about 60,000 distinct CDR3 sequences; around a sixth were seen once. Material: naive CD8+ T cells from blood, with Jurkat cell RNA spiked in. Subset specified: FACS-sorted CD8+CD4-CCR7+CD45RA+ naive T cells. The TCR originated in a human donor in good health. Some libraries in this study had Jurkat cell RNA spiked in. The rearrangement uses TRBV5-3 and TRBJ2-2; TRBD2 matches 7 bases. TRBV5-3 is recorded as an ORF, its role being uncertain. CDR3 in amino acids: CASSMAGLTTGELFF. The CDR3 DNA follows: TGTGCCAGCAGCATGGCGGGACTAACCACCGGGGAGCTGTTTTTT.